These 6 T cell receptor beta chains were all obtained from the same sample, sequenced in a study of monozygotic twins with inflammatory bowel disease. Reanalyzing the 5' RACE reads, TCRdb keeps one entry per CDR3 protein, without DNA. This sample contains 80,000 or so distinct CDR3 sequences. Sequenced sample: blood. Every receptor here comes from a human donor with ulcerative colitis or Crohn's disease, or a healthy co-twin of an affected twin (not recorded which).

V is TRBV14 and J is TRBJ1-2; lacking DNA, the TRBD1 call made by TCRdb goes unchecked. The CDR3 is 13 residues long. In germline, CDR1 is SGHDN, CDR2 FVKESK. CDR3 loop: CASSLLRQNGYTF.

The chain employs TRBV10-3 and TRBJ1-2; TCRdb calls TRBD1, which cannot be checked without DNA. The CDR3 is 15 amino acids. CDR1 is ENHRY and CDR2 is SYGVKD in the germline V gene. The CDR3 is CAISALAGANYGYTF.

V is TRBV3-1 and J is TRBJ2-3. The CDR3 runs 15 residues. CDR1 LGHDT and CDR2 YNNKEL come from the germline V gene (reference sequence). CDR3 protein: CASSQVGLYTDTQYF.

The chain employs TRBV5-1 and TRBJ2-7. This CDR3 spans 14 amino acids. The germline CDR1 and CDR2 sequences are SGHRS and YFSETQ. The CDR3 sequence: CASSLEDSAYEQYF.

CDR3 sequence: CASAHGGENIQYF. J is TRBJ2-4 and V is TRBV12-5; the TCRdb call, TRBD1, lacks DNA for checking. The CDR3 totals 13 residues. Germline V gene sequence: CDR1 LGHNT, CDR2 FRNRAP.

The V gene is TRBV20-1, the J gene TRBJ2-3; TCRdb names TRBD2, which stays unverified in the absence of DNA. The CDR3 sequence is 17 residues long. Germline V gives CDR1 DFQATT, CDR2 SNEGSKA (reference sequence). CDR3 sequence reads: CSARVLIAGRLRDTQYF.